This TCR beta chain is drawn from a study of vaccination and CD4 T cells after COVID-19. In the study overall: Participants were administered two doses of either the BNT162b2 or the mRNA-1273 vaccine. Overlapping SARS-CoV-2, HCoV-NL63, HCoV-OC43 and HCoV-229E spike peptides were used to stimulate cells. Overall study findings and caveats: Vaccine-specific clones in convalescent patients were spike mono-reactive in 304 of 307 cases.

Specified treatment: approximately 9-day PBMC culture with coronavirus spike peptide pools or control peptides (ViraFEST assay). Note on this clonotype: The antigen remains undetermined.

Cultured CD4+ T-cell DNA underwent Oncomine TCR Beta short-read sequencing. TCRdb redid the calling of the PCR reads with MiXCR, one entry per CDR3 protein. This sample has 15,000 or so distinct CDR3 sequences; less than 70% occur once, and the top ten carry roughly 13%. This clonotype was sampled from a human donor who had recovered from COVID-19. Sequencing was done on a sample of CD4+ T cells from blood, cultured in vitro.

This CDR3 reads CASSLGTEETQYF. Here the CDR3 DNA reads TGTGCCAGCAGCCTGGGGACGGAAGAGACCCAGTACTTC. The gene calls are TRBV5-6 and TRBJ2-5, with D possibly being TRBD1 or TRBD2 (5 bases each). With 4 bases removed from V and 3 bases from J, the gap between germline ends came to 10 bases. CDR3 length equals 13 residues. CDR1 and CDR2 from the germline V gene are SGHDT and YYEEEE.